Here is one T cell receptor (beta chain) with its context. This clone was observed a single time. The specificity of this receptor is unknown. No per-base quality is available; no much larger clone lies one base away. The collaborating institutions used their own protocols to collect whole blood in K2EDTA tubes. For TCRbeta analysis, collaborator samples were shipped as frozen whole blood, as isolated PBMCs, or as DNA extracted from either sample type. V loses 3 bases of germline sequence and J loses 7 bases, and the interval between the two ends is 3 bases. The germline V gene yields KGHDR for CDR1 and SFDVKD for CDR2. Its CDR3 holds 11 amino acids, cysteine through phenylalanine. Solely the CDR3 DNA is kept, with 33 bases framed from the first base. The sample belongs to a study of blood T cell repertoires in COVID-19 (dated by TCRdb to the early 2020s). Study-level background: Samples from collaborators originated in the United States, Italy and Spain and spanned both the acute and convalescent phases of COVID-19. The samples were drawn from the first 160 participants of the ongoing ImmuneRACE study and from over 950 subjects provided by 6 global collaborators. The material from the prospective study consisted of cDNA or gDNA derived from T cells, B-cell-depleted T cells, or PBMCs. Where available, HLA class I and class II types were taken from metadata supplied by the sample provider and were not determined by assay-based typing. The repertoires were released in a freely available public database intended as a resource for research on the immune response to SARS-CoV-2. The dataset comprised deeply sampled blood TCRbeta repertoires from subjects exposed to, actively infected with, or recovered from COVID-19. Sample metadata almost always included a de-identified subject ID, COVID-19 status, age in years and sex. The investigation overall reported the following: The amount of clinical and demographic metadata varied by source and participant and was provided uncurated.

The immunoSEQ Assay, a bias-controlled multiplex PCR, was used to amplify TCRbeta CDR3 regions from genomic DNA. On the study's bioinformatics: Nucleated cell counts per sample were estimated from amplification of reference gene primers within the assay. Sequence reads were collapsed and filtered to measure the absolute abundance of every unique TCRbeta CDR3 rearrangement. For each sample, productive Simpson clonality was calculated as the square root of Simpson's diversity index across productive rearrangements. TCRdb re-hosts the immuneACCESS table, in-frame sequences only. Its copies lack some clones; in the studies checked, an unresolved V gene accounts for under half of them, and the cause for the rest is not known. V, J and clone size reflect that table, while D and trimming were determined from the DNA. This sample lists about 140,000 clones; roughly 86% were detected once. The ten largest clonotypes hold over 9.5% of the sample.

The TCR sequence derives from a man in his fifties with active or convalescent COVID-19. Input material: peripheral blood. The chain is encoded by TRBV24-1 joined to TRBJ2-1, with the D gene call left open. CDR3 reads: CATSDRNEQFF. The nucleotide sequence is TGTGCCACCAGTGATCGGAATGAGCAGTTCTTC.